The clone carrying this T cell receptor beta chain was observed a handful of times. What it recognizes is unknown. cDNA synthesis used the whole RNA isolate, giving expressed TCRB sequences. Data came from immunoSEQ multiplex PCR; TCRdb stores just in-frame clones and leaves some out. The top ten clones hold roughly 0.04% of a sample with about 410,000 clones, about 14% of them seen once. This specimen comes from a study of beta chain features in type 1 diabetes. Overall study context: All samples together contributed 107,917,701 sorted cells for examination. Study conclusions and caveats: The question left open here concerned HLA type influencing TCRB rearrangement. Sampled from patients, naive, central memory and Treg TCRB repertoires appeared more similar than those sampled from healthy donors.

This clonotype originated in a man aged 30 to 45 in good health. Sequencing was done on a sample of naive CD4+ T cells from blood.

CDR3 amino acids: CSAGQGGYEKLFF. The CDR3 coding sequence is TGCAGCGCTGGACAGGGTGGTTATGAAAAACTGTTTTTT. The rearrangement joins TRBV29-1 to TRBJ1-4; 8 bases line up with TRBD1. Germline-derived CDR1 and CDR2 are SQVTM and ANQGSEA. The trim removed 7 bases at V and 6 bases at J, leaving 7 bases unmatched. There are 13 residues in the CDR3.